A single sample is the source of the 10 T cell receptor beta chains below, sequenced in a study of OX40 agonist ivuxolimab in advanced cancers. The method behind the library was the immunoSEQ multiplex PCR assay. TCRdb limited this immuneACCESS table to in-frame rearrangements with V and J called. A share of clones is missing; checked studies link under half to unresolved V genes, and the rest is unexplained. The sample table holds about 110,000 clones, of which 75% to 95% were seen once. The leading ten clones occupy about 1.2% of the sample. This material consisted of CD4+ or CD8+ T cells sorted from blood, taken in a trial of the OX40 agonist ivuxolimab. The receptors derive from an adult with an advanced solid tumor such as melanoma, head and neck, liver or kidney cancer.

The chain carries TRBV6-5 and TRBJ2-4; D possibly corresponds to TRBD2 (5 bases). Per germline, CDR1 MNHEY and CDR2 SVGAGI. This CDR3 has 15 residues. Trimming pared 6 bases from V and 0 bases from J, leaving 12 bases between. CDR3 sequence: CASSTGWEAKNIQYF. CDR3 DNA: TGTGCCAGCAGCACGGGGTGGGAAGCCAAAAACATTCAGTACTTC.

This chain uses TRBV19 with TRBJ1-1; D gene uncertain. The V end was cut by 1 base, the J end by 3 bases, with 9 bases between. This CDR3 is 14 amino acids long. In germline, CDR1 is LNHDA, CDR2 SQIVND (reference sequence). The CDR3 spells CASSIGDFYTEAFF. Written as DNA, the CDR3 is TGTGCCAGTAGTATAGGAGACTTTTACACTGAAGCTTTCTTT.

CDR3 coding DNA: TGTGCCTGGAGAGCCAGGGGGAACACCGGGGAGCTGTTTTTT. This codes for CAWRARGNTGELFF. The gene calls are TRBV30 and TRBJ2-2, with TRBD1 as a possible D gene (6 bases). The V end lost 3 bases, the J end lost 1 base, and 9 bases lay between the germline ends. This CDR3 has 14 amino acids. CDR1 is GTSNPN, CDR2 SVGIG, per germline (reference sequence).

The chain couples TRBV28 to TRBJ1-4; D not resolved. Trimming cost V 5 bases and J 2 bases, with 12 bases left between them. CDR1 MDHEN and CDR2 SYDVKM come from the germline V gene. There are 15 residues in the CDR3. CDR3 DNA sequence: TGTGCCAGCAGTACCCCCGGGCTTACTAATGAAAAACTGTTTTTT. It codes for CASSTPGLTNEKLFF.

The rearrangement joins TRBV6-5 to TRBJ2-7; 9 nucleotides agree with TRBD2. Germline V lookup: CDR1 MNHEY, CDR2 SVGAGI. J was trimmed by 5 bases and V by 7 bases; bases with no gene match: 12. The CDR3 length is 15 residues. CDR3 DNA sequence: TGTGCCAGCATTCCCGCGGGGGGGAAAAAAAACGAGCAGTACTTC. Residues: CASIPAGGKKNEQYF.

CDR3 sequence reads: CASKSTVDTIYF. The CDR3, as DNA: TGTGCCAGCAAATCAACGGTTGACACCATATATTTT. This chain joins TRBV28 and TRBJ1-3; D is uncertain. The CDR3 consists of 12 residues. V was pared by 7 bases and J by 8 bases, with 12 bases between. In germline, CDR1 is MDHEN, CDR2 SYDVKM.

The CDR3 DNA is TGTGCCAGCAGTTCCTCCGGGACAGGGTCCTACGAGCAGTACTTC. This codes for CASSSSGTGSYEQYF. V gene TRBV28 combines with J gene TRBJ2-7; 9 bases map to TRBD1. Germline assignment: CDR1 MDHEN and CDR2 SYDVKM. The length of the CDR3 is 15 residues. V lost 4 bases, J lost 1 base, and 5 bases stayed unmatched.

V and J are TRBV10-3 and TRBJ1-5; D remains unclear. In germline, CDR1 is ENHRY, CDR2 SYGVKD. The CDR3 has 12 amino acids. Trimming removed 0 bases at V and 6 bases at J, with 3 bases between. The CDR3 region is CAISESGQPQHF. The CDR3 region has the DNA TGTGCCATCAGTGAGTCTGGTCAGCCCCAGCATTTT.

The V and J genes are TRBV19 and TRBJ1-3, with D possibly TRBD1 on 5 matching bases. This CDR3 has 15 amino acids. The germline V and J ends were trimmed by 0 bases and 0 bases, with 6 bases remaining between them. CDR1 and CDR2 from the germline V gene are LNHDA and SQIVND (reference sequence). The CDR3: CASSIETASGNTIYF. CDR3 DNA sequence: TGTGCCAGTAGTATAGAGACAGCCTCTGGAAACACCATATATTTT. Full variable domain (rest looked up from reference TRBV19 and TRBJ1-3): DGGITQSPKYLFRKEGQNVTLSCEQNLNHDAMYWYRQDPGQGLRLIYYSQIVNDFQKGDIAEGYSVSREKKESFPLTVTSAQKNPTAFYLCASSIETASGNTIYFGEGSWLTVV.

Regarding this clone: Its ends do not fully match the called genes, so a read error is possible. The same CDR3 is also encoded by other DNA sequences in this sample. This chain connects TRBV2 to TRBJ1-5; D gene ambiguous. This CDR3 has 15 amino acids. Germline loops: CDR1 SNHLY, CDR2 FYNNEI. CDR3 sequence: CASSEAAGSDQPQHF. The CDR3 DNA is TGTGCCAGCAGCGAAGCGGCCGGGTCTGATCAGCCCCAGCATTTT.